This T cell receptor beta chain was sequenced for a study of blood T cells in healthy people across ages. Comments on this clonotype: The junction departs from germline at one end; a sequencing error may be responsible.

The germline CDR1 and CDR2 sequences are SGHTA and FQGNSA. This CDR3 has 13 amino acids. Combining a sample-barcoded 5' primer with a J-beta primer mix, a second PCR ran for about 7 to 12 cycles. TCRdb analysed the 5' RACE reads with MiXCR anew, one entry per CDR3 protein. The data contain 2 million or so distinct CDR3 sequences, about 50% of them singletons. The chain recombines TRBV7-2 with TRBJ1-2, with 8 bases aligning to TRBD1. The sequence was collected from a middle-aged woman in good health. Sequencing input: blood. The CDR3 protein is CAGSSRGQGRNTF. The CDR3 DNA is TGTGCCGGCAGCTCACGAGGACAGGGAAGGAACACCTTC.